The 22 T cell receptor beta chains in this list originate from one sample, sequenced in a study of cytomegalovirus exposure and HLA in healthy donors (dated by TCRdb to 2017 to 2019). Library preparation employed the immunoSEQ multiplex PCR assay. For the multiplex PCR, a mixture combining 60 forward primers for TCR Vbeta segments and 13 reverse primers for TCR Jbeta segments was used. What TCRdb holds here is the immuneACCESS table cut down to in-frame rearrangements. Part of the clones is not present; checked against another copy, under half of the missing clones reflect an unresolved V gene, and the others are unexplained. The sample table shows about 220,000 clones, and roughly 70% are seen once. The ten largest clones capture 1.8% of the sample. Sequenced material: PBMCs. The origin of the receptors is a woman aged 30 to 39 in good health and CMV-seronegative.

This sequence joins TRBV6-1 and TRBJ1-3, with D possibly matching TRBD1 (6 bases). V lost 4 bases to trimming and J lost 0 bases, with 7 bases between them. The V gene's germline CDR1 is MNHNS and CDR2 SASEGT. The CDR3 has 14 amino acids. CDR3 sequence (DNA): TGTGCCAGCAGTGGGACAGACTCTGGAAACACCATATATTTT. Protein product: CASSGTDSGNTIYF.

The CDR3 region is CASSAAGNTIYF. CDR3 DNA: TGTGCCAGCAGTGCAGCTGGAAACACCATATATTTT. The chain joins TRBV6-5 to TRBJ1-3; D gene uncertain. CDR1 and CDR2 (germline): MNHEY, SVGAGI. This CDR3 comprises 12 residues. Trimming pared 5 bases from V and 2 bases from J, leaving 4 bases between.

The chain recombines TRBV11-3 with TRBJ2-1; TRBD2 matches 8 bases. Germline V gene data show CDR1 as SGHNT and CDR2 as YENEEA. This CDR3 comprises 18 residues. V was pared by 4 bases and J by 3 bases, with 14 bases of the junction left unmatched. CDR3 coding DNA: TGTGCCAGCAGCTGGTCAGCGGGAGCCCCAGGGGACTACAATGAGCAGTTCTTC. Protein: CASSWSAGAPGDYNEQFF.

V and J are TRBV29-1 and TRBJ2-7, with 13 bases matching TRBD2. There are 16 residues in the CDR3. The V segment lost 4 bases and the J segment 3 bases; nucleotides outside the gene matches: 9. Germline values: CDR1 SQVTM, CDR2 ANQGSEA. CDR3 nucleotides: TGCAGCGTTGCTACTAGCGGGGGGGCCAAACTCTACGAGCAGTACTTC. Protein product: CSVATSGGAKLYEQYF.

As to this clone: Mismatch with germline at one junction end may stem from a read error. V and J are TRBV5-1 and TRBJ2-2; 8 nucleotides line up with TRBD1. CDR3 length equals 17 residues. The germline gives CDR1 SGHRS, CDR2 YFSETQ. The CDR3 DNA reads TGCGACAGCAGCCTTGTACCTGTGACAGGGGACACCGGGGAGCTGTTTTTT. It translates to CDSSLVPVTGDTGELFF.

This chain links TRBV5-1 with TRBJ1-5; D uncertain. CDR1 SGHRS and CDR2 YFSETQ come from the germline V gene. The CDR3 is 14 residues long. V was cut by 0 bases and J by 5 bases, with 9 bases left in between. DNA for the CDR3: TGCGCCAGCAGCTTGGCCGGGAACGATCAGCCCCAGCATTTT. It translates to CASSLAGNDQPQHF.

Written as DNA, the CDR3 is TGTGCCAGCAGTTTGGCCCTTGGGGGTTTAGCGGGGAACACCGGGGAGCTGTTTTTT. It specifies CASSLALGGLAGNTGELFF. The chain has TRBV27 and TRBJ2-2, with 7 bases aligning to TRBD2. The junction had 14 bases not matched to a gene; V was cut back by 3 bases and J by 1 base. CDR3 length: 19 amino acids. Germline V lookup: CDR1 MNHEY, CDR2 SMNVEV (reference sequence).

The chain links TRBV7-8 to TRBJ2-1, with TRBD2 identical over 7 bases. CDR1 and CDR2 from the germline V gene are SGHVS and FQNEAQ. Trimming removed 6 bases from V and 8 bases from J; junction bases left unmatched: 22. The CDR3 sequence is 18 residues long. CDR3 sequence reads: CASRNLGREGLVRDEQFF. The DNA of the CDR3 is TGTGCCAGCAGGAACTTGGGGAGGGAGGGCCTGGTTCGGGATGAGCAGTTCTTC.

This rearrangement joins TRBV11-2 to TRBJ1-2; maybe TRBD1 (6 bases). This CDR3 region has 15 residues. The V end was cut by 4 bases, the J end by 7 bases, with 19 bases between. Germline assignment: CDR1 SGHAT and CDR2 FQNNGV. CDR3 nucleotides: TGTGCCAGCAGCTCGGGGGGGGGCGTATATGGTGGCTACACCTTC. Translation gives CASSSGGGVYGGYTF.

The chain combines TRBV30 with TRBJ2-6, with 9 bases matching TRBD1. The germline CDR1 and CDR2 sequences are GTSNPN and SVGIG (reference sequence). The CDR3 loop spans 16 amino acids. V shed 3 bases, J shed 4 bases, and the junction held 7 bases outside the gene matches. The CDR3: CAWRGTGRKGANVLTF. The CDR3 nucleotides are TGTGCCTGGAGGGGGACAGGGCGAAAAGGGGCCAACGTCCTGACTTTC.

V and J are TRBV19 and TRBJ2-1, with TRBD2 matching over 7 bases. The CDR3 contains 14 residues. The J segment lost 4 bases and the V segment lost 7 bases, leaving 7 bases of the junction unmatched. Germline loops: CDR1 LNHDA, CDR2 SQIVND (reference sequence). CDR3 bases: TGTGCCAGTATGGTGACTAGCTCTTACAATGAGCAGTTCTTC. Translated: CASMVTSSYNEQFF.

The J gene is TRBJ2-3, the V gene TRBV19, with TRBD1 matching over 8 bases. V shed 3 bases and J 5 bases; nucleotides not matched to a gene: 7. The CDR3 runs to 15 residues. Germline-derived CDR1 and CDR2 are LNHDA and SQIVND (reference sequence). The CDR3 region is CASSIDRGVEDTQYF. DNA of the CDR3: TGTGCCAGTAGTATCGACAGGGGTGTGGAAGATACGCAGTATTTT.

The genes are TRBV6-1 and TRBJ2-1; 11 bases match TRBD2. J gave up 15 bases and V 5 bases, and 12 bases lay outside the gene matches. The CDR3 has 14 residues. Germline V gene lookup returns CDR1 MNHNS and CDR2 SASEGT. The chain's CDR3 is CASSLTSGAMGRFF. CDR3 sequence (DNA): TGTGCCAGCAGTTTGACTAGCGGGGCCATGGGACGGTTCTTC.

This rearrangement joins TRBV27 to TRBJ1-5; D may be TRBD1 (5 bases). CDR3 length: 14 residues. Between the trimmed V and J ends, which lost 2 bases and 9 bases, there was a span of 14 bases. Germline-derived CDR1 and CDR2 are MNHEY and SMNVEV (reference sequence). The CDR3 spells CASSLNGGWGPQHF. DNA for the CDR3: TGTGCCAGCAGTTTAAACGGGGGGTGGGGGCCCCAGCATTTT.

V and J are TRBV5-5 and TRBJ2-1; D is ambiguous. V shed 4 bases and J shed 3 bases, with 2 bases lying between them. The CDR3 consists of 11 residues. The V gene's germline CDR1 is SGHKS and CDR2 YYEKEE (reference sequence). The CDR3 DNA reads TGTGCCAGCAGCCTCTACAATGAGCAGTTCTTC. This translates into CASSLYNEQFF.

J is TRBJ1-2 and V is TRBV19, with a possible D match to TRBD1 (5 bases). There are 13 residues in the CDR3. V was pared by 5 bases and J by 0 bases, with 7 bases between. Per germline, CDR1 LNHDA and CDR2 SQIVND (reference sequence). The CDR3 loop reads CASSQGSNYGYTF. CDR3 DNA sequence: TGTGCCAGTAGTCAGGGATCTAACTATGGCTACACCTTC. Full variable domain (outside the CDR3, taken from reference TRBV19 and TRBJ1-2): DGGITQSPKYLFRKEGQNVTLSCEQNLNHDAMYWYRQDPGQGLRLIYYSQIVNDFQKGDIAEGYSVSREKKESFPLTVTSAQKNPTAFYLCASSQGSNYGYTFGSGTRLTVV.

V gene TRBV7-8 combines with J gene TRBJ2-1; 12 bases match TRBD2. The CDR3 is 16 amino acids. With V trimmed by 5 bases and J by 4 bases, 6 bases remained unmatched. The germline CDR1 and CDR2 sequences are SGHVS and FQNEAQ. The CDR3 sequence: CASSPRTSGAYNEQFF. The DNA for the CDR3 is TGTGCCAGCAGCCCCAGGACTAGCGGGGCTTACAATGAGCAGTTCTTC.

This clone was detected only a few times. V usage is TRBV4-1 and J usage is TRBJ2-5, with D possibly being TRBD2 (5 bases). The CDR3 runs 15 residues. The germline CDR1 and CDR2 sequences are MGHRA and YSYEKL. The V and J ends lost 1 base and 1 base respectively, with 10 bases between them. The CDR3 reads CASSQVERIQETQYF. CDR3 DNA sequence: TGCGCCAGCAGCCAAGTGGAGCGGATCCAAGAGACCCAGTACTTC.

For this clone: Without the conserved terminal phenylalanine or tryptophan, this CDR3 likely stems from a read error. The gene calls are TRBV5-6 and TRBJ1-6, with D possibly matching TRBD1 (5 bases). Trimming left V 3 bases short and J 7 bases short, with 17 bases between. The CDR3 spans 16 residues. The germline gives CDR1 SGHDT, CDR2 YYEEEE. The CDR3, as DNA: TGTGCCAGCAGCTGGGGGAGGGAACCGACGAATTCACCCCTCCACCTT. Protein: CASSWGREPTNSPLHL.

The rearrangement links TRBV25-1 to TRBJ2-2, with 7 bases identical to TRBD2. The V segment lost 4 bases and the J segment 6 bases; nucleotides outside the gene matches: 11. The CDR3 is 16 amino acids. The germline V gene encodes CDR1 MGHDK and CDR2 SYGVNS. The CDR3 DNA sequence: TGTGCCAGCAGTGTTGGGGAGGGGCTGAATGCCGGGGAGCTGTTTTTT. This translates into CASSVGEGLNAGELFF.

The chain has TRBV6-1 and TRBJ2-1; D remains unclear. V lost 3 bases, J lost 4 bases, and 4 bases lay in between. CDR3 length: 12 amino acids. The germline V gene encodes CDR1 MNHNS and CDR2 SASEGT. The CDR3 coding sequence is TGTGCCAGCAGTGATCTTTACAATGAGCAGTTCTTC. This codes for CASSDLYNEQFF.

V and J are TRBV4-2 and TRBJ2-1; TRBD1 matches at 7 bases. V shed 0 bases and J 3 bases; nucleotides not matched to a gene: 5. Germline CDR1 is LGHNA and CDR2 is YNFKEQ. The CDR3 is 16 residues long. The CDR3 sequence: CASSQELPGGYNEQFF. CDR3 bases: TGTGCCAGCAGCCAAGAGCTTCCAGGGGGCTACAATGAGCAGTTCTTC.